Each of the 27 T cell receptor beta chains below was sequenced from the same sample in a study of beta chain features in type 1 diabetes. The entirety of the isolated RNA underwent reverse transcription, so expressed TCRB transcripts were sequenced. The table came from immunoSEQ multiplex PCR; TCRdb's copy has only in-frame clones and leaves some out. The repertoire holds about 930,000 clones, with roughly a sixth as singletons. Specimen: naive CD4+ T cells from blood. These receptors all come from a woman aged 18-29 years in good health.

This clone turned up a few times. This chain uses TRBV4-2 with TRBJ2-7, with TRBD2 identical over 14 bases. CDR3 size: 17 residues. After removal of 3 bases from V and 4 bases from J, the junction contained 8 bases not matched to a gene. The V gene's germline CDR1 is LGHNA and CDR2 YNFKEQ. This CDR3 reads CASSHAGLAGDSYEQYF. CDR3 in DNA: TGTGCCAGCAGCCATGCGGGACTAGCGGGAGATTCTTACGAGCAGTACTTC.

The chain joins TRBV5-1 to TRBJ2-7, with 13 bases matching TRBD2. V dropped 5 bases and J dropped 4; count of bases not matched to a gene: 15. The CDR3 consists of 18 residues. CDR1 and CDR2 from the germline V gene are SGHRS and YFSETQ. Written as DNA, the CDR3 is TGCGCCAGCAGTCCAGGGGTTACTAGCGGGAGGGCCGCTTACGAGCAGTACTTC. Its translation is CASSPGVTSGRAAYEQYF. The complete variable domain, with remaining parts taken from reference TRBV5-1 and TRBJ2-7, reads KAGVTQTPRYLIKTRGQQVTLSCSPISGHRSVSWYQQTPGQGLQFLFEYFSETQRNKGNFPGRFSGRQFSNSRSEMNVSTLELGDSALYLCASSPGVTSGRAAYEQYFGPGTRLTVT.

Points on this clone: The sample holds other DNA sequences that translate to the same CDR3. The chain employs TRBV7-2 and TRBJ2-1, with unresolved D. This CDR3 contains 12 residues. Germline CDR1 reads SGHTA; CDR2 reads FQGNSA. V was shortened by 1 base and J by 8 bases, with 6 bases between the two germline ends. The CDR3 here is CASSLVGDEQFF. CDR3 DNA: TGTGCCAGCAGCTTAGTGGGTGATGAGCAGTTCTTC.

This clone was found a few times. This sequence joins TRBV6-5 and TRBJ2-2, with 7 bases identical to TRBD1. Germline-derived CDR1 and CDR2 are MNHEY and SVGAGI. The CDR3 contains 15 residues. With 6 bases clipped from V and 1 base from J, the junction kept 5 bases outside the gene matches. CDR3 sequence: CASRPGTVNTGELFF. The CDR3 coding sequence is TGTGCCAGCAGACCGGGGACAGTGAACACCGGGGAGCTGTTTTTT.

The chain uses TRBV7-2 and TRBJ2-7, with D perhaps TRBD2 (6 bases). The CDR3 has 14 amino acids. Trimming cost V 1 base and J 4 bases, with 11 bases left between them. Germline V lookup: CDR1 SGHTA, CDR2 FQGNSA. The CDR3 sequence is CASSLGAGRYEQYF. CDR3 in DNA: TGTGCCAGCAGCTTAGGGGCAGGGAGGTACGAGCAGTACTTC.

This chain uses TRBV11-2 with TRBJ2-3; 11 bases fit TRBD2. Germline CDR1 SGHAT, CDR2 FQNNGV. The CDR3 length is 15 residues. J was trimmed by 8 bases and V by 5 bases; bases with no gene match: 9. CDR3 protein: CASSPPTSGKGTQYF. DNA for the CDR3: TGTGCCAGCAGCCCACCGACTAGCGGGAAAGGTACGCAGTATTTT. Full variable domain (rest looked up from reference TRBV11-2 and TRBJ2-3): EAGVAQSPRYKIIEKRQSVAFWCNPISGHATLYWYQQILGQGPKLLIQFQNNGVVDDSQLPKDRFSAERLKGVDSTLKIQPAKLEDSAVYLCASSPPTSGKGTQYFGPGTRLTVL.

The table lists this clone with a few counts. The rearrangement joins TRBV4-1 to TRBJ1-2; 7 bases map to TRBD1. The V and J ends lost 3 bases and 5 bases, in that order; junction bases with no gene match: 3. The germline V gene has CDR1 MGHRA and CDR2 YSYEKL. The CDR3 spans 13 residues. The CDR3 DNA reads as TGCGCCAGCAGCCAGAAACAGGGGTATGGCTACACCTTC. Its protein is CASSQKQGYGYTF.

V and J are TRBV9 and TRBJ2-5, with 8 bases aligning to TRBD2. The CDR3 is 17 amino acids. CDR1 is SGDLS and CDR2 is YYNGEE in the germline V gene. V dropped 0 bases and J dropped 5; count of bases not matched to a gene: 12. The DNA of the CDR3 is TGTGCCAGCAGCGTAGGGACTAGCAGAGGCTGGGTGGAGACCCAGTACTTC. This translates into CASSVGTSRGWVETQYF.

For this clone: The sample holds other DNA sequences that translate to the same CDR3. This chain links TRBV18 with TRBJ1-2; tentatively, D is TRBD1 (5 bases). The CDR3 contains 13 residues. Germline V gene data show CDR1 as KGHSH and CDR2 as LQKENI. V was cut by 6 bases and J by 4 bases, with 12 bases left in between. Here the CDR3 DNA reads TGTGCCAGCTCCCCGGGACCACGCTATGGCTACACCTTC. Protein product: CASSPGPRYGYTF.

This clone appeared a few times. For the CDR3, the DNA is TGTGCCAGTAGACCGTGGACAACGAACACCGGGGAGCTGTTTTTT. Its protein is CASRPWTTNTGELFF. The rearrangement joins TRBV19 to TRBJ2-2; tentative D call: TRBD1 (5 bases). CDR3 size: 15 residues. Deletions cut 6 bases from V and 0 bases from J, with 11 bases between. Germline lookup yields CDR1 LNHDA and CDR2 SQIVND (reference sequence).

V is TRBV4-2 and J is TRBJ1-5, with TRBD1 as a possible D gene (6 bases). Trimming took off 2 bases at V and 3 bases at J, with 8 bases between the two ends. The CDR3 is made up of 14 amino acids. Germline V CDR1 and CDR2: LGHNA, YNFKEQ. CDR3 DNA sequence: TGTGCCAGCAGCCAACAGGGGACCAATCAGCCCCAGCATTTT. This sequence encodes CASSQQGTNQPQHF.

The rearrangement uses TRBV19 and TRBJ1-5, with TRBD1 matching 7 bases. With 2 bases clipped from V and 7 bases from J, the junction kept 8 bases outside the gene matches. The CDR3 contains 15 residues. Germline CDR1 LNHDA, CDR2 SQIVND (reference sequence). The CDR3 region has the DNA TGTGCCAGTAGTATACACCGGCAGGGGGTACAGCCCCAGCATTTT. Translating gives CASSIHRQGVQPQHF.

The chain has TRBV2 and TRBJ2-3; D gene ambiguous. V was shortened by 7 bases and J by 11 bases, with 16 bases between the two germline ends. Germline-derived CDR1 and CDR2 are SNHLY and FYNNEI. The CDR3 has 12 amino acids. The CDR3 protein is CASTPSALGQYF. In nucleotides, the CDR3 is TGTGCCAGCACCCCCTCGGCCTTAGGGCAGTATTTT.

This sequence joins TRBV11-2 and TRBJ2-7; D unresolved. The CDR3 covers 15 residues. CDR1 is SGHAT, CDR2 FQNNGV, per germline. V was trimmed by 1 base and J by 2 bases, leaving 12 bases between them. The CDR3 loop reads CASSLGLDTTYEQYF. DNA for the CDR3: TGTGCCAGCAGCTTAGGATTAGATACTACCTACGAGCAGTACTTC.

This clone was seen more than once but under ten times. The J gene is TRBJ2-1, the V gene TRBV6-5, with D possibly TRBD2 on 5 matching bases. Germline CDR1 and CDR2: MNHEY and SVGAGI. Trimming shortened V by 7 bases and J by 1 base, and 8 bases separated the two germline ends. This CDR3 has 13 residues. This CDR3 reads CASMRDSYNEQFF. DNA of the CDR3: TGTGCCAGCATGAGGGATTCCTACAATGAGCAGTTCTTC.

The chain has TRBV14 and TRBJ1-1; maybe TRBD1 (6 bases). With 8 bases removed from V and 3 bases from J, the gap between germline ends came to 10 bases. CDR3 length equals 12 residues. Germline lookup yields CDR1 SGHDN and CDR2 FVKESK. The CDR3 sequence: CASGRGYTEAFF. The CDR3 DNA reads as TGTGCCAGCGGCAGGGGATACACTGAAGCTTTCTTT.

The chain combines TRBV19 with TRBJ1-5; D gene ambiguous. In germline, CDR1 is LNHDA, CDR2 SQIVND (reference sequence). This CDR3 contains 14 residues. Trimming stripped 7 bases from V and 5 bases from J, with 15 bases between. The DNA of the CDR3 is TGTGCCAGTAATAAGCAAGCGAGGGATCAGCCCCAGCATTTT. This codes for CASNKQARDQPQHF. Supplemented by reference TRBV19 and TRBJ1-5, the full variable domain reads DGGITQSPKYLFRKEGQNVTLSCEQNLNHDAMYWYRQDPGQGLRLIYYSQIVNDFQKGDIAEGYSVSREKKESFPLTVTSAQKNPTAFYLCASNKQARDQPQHFGDGTRLSIL.

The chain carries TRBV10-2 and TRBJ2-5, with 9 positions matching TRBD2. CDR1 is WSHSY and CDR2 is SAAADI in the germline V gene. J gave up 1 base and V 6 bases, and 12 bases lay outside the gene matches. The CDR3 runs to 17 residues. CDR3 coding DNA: TGCGCCAGCAGGAGAGGACTAGCGCCTACCATCCAAGAGACCCAGTACTTC. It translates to CASRRGLAPTIQETQYF.

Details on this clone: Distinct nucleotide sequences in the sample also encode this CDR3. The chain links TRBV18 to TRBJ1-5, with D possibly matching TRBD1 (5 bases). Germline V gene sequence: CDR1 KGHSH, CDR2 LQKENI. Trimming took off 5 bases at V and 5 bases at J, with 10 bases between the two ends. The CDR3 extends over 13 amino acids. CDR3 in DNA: TGTGCCAGCTCAGGGGGTGCCGATCAGCCCCAGCATTTT. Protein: CASSGGADQPQHF.

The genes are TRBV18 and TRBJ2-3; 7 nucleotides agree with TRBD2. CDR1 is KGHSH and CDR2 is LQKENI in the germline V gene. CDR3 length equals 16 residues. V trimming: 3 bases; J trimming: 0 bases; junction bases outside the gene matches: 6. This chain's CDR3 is CASSPRGGASTDTQYF. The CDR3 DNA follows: TGTGCCAGCTCACCCCGGGGAGGGGCCAGCACAGATACGCAGTATTTT.

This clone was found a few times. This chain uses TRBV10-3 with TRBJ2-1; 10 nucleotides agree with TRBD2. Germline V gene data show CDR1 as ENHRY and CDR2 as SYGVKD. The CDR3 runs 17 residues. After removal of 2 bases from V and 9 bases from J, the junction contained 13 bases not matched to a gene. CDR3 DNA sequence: TGTGCCATCAGTGAGCCCATTAGCGGGAGGTCCTCTGGTGAGCAGTTCTTC. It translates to CAISEPISGRSSGEQFF.

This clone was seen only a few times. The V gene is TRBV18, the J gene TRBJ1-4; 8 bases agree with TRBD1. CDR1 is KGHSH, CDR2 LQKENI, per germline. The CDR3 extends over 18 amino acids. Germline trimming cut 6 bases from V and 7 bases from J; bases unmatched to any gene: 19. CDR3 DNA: TGTGCCAGCTCGCCATTTGGCTCGACAGGGGAAATAACTGAAAAACTGTTTTTT. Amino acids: CASSPFGSTGEITEKLFF. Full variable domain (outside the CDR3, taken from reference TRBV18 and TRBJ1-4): NAGVMQNPRHLVRRRGQEARLRCSPMKGHSHVYWYRQLPEEGLKFMVYLQKENIIDESGMPKERFSAEFPKEGPSILRIQQVVRGDSAAYFCASSPFGSTGEITEKLFFGSGTQLSVL.

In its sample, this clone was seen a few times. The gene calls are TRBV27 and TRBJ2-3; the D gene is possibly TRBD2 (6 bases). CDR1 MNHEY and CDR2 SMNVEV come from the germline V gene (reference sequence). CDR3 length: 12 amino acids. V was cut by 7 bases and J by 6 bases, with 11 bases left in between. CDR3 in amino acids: CASTWLADTQYF. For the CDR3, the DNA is TGTGCCAGCACATGGCTAGCGGATACGCAGTATTTT.

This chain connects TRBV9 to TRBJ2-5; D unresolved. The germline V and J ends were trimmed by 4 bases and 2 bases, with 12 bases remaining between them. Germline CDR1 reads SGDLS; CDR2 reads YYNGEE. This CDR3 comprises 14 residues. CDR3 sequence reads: CASSPAALQETQYF. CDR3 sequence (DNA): TGTGCCAGCAGCCCGGCAGCGTTACAAGAGACCCAGTACTTC.

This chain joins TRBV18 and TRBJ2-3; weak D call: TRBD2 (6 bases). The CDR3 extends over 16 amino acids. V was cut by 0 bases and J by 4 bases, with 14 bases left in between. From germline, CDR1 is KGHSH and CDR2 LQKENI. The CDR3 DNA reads TGTGCCAGCTCACCACCGGCGGCGGGATCGGCAGATACGCAGTATTTT. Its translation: CASSPPAAGSADTQYF.

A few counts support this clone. The CDR3 reads CASSKLPGHNTEAFF. As DNA, the CDR3 is TGTGCCAGCAGTAAACTCCCCGGACACAACACTGAAGCTTTCTTT. This sequence joins TRBV7-2 and TRBJ1-1; perhaps TRBD1 as D (5 bases). Germline lookup yields CDR1 SGHTA and CDR2 FQGNSA. This CDR3 has 15 amino acids. The ends were cut back, 6 bases at V and 2 bases at J, with 16 bases in the middle.

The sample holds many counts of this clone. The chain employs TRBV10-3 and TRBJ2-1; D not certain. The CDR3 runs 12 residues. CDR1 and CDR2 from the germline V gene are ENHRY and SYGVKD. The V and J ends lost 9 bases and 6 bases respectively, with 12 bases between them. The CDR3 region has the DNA TGTGCCATTGCTTCGGGCGCCAATGAGCAGTTCTTC. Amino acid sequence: CAIASGANEQFF.